These 14 T cell receptor beta chains were sequenced from one sample in a study of shared clonotypes between healthy human individuals. CD8 cells regarded as naive lacked CD45RO, were positively chosen for CCR7, and omitted terminally differentiated effector memory CD45RA+ cells. The table came from immunoSEQ multiplex PCR; TCRdb's copy has only in-frame clones and leaves some out. Of approximately 1.9 million clones in the sample, over 85% are singletons; the top ten hold about 1.7%. Sequences were obtained from naive CD8+ T cells from PBMCs. The receptors here all came from a man younger than 30 in good health. Some clones in this sample may be carry-over from other donors' samples.

V usage is TRBV7-3 and J usage is TRBJ2-1, with 8 bases that match TRBD2. This CDR3 has 15 residues. Germline CDR1 reads SGHTA; CDR2 reads FQGTGA. Trimming at V came to 6 bases and at J to 7 bases, leaving 11 bases not matched to a gene. In nucleotides, the CDR3 is TGTGCCAGCAGTCTTAGCGGGAATAGTCAGAATGAGCAGTTCTTC. Protein sequence: CASSLSGNSQNEQFF.

In DNA form, the CDR3 reads TGTGCCAGCAGCTTCCCCAGGCGGGAGGCCGTCAATGAGCAGTTCTTC. Its translation: CASSFPRREAVNEQFF. The chain employs TRBV7-2 and TRBJ2-1; 8 nucleotides match TRBD2. The germline V gene encodes CDR1 SGHTA and CDR2 FQGNSA. CDR3 length: 16 residues. Trimming removed 3 bases from V and 6 bases from J; junction bases left unmatched: 10.

The chain uses TRBV5-4 and TRBJ2-7, with 11 bases fitting TRBD1. J was trimmed by 5 bases and V by 2 bases; bases with no gene match: 3. CDR1 and CDR2 (germline): SGHNT, YYREEE (reference sequence). This CDR3 is 14 amino acids long. The CDR3 bases are TGTGCCAGCAGCTTAGGACAGGGGGCCCACGAGCAGTACTTC. Translated: CASSLGQGAHEQYF.

The chain carries TRBV5-6 and TRBJ2-7, with no clear D. This CDR3 has 11 residues. Germline V lookup: CDR1 SGHDT, CDR2 YYEEEE. The V gene lost 3 bases and the J gene lost 4 bases, with 5 bases spanning the gap. The CDR3, as DNA: TGTGCCAGCAGCTCCCTTTACGAGCAGTACTTC. Amino acids: CASSSLYEQYF.

This clone appeared a few times. CDR3 sequence reads: CAWSVGAEAFF. The DNA of the CDR3 is TGTGCCTGGAGTGTTGGGGCTGAAGCTTTCTTT. The chain joins TRBV30 to TRBJ1-1, with D uncertain. The V end was cut by 0 bases, the J end by 6 bases, with 5 bases between. CDR3 size: 11 residues. Germline CDR1 reads GTSNPN; CDR2 reads SVGIG (reference sequence).

V gene TRBV28 combines with J gene TRBJ1-1; the D gene is possibly TRBD1 (5 bases). V lost 7 bases to trimming and J lost 10 bases, with 16 bases between them. CDR3 length: 12 residues. In germline, CDR1 is MDHEN, CDR2 SYDVKM. CDR3 residues: CASTPGSQGAFF. The CDR3 coding sequence is TGTGCCAGCACCCCCGGTAGCCAGGGAGCTTTCTTT.

The chain links TRBV6-1 to TRBJ2-2; the match to TRBD2 covers 14 bases. CDR3 length: 19 amino acids. Germline trimming cut 4 bases from V and 7 bases from J; bases unmatched to any gene: 14. The V gene's germline CDR1 is MNHNS and CDR2 SASEGT. CDR3 sequence reads: CASSAGLAGALGAYGELFF. DNA of the CDR3: TGTGCCAGCAGTGCGGGACTAGCGGGAGCTCTGGGCGCTTACGGGGAGCTGTTTTTT.

The chain combines TRBV11-2 with TRBJ2-1; 11 bases match TRBD2. Unmatched junction bases numbered 6, after V lost 5 bases and J lost 3 bases. The CDR3 runs 16 residues. Per germline, CDR1 SGHAT and CDR2 FQNNGV. The CDR3 sequence: CASSVGLAGLYNEQFF. In DNA, the CDR3 is TGTGCCAGCAGCGTCGGACTAGCGGGCCTCTACAATGAGCAGTTCTTC.

This chain's CDR3 is CASSVSPGGLNEQFF. The CDR3 DNA follows: TGTGCCAGCAGCGTAAGCCCAGGGGGCTTGAATGAGCAGTTCTTC. The chain uses TRBV9 and TRBJ2-1; 8 nucleotides agree with TRBD1. Germline V lookup: CDR1 SGDLS, CDR2 YYNGEE. This CDR3 region has 15 residues. V lost 1 base, J lost 7 bases, and 7 bases stayed unmatched.

The chain carries TRBV27 and TRBJ2-1; D is perhaps TRBD2 (5 bases). Germline CDR1 MNHEY, CDR2 SMNVEV (reference sequence). This CDR3 has 16 residues. V lost 6 bases and J 8 bases, leaving 23 bases between the germline ends. The CDR3 coding sequence is TGTGCCAGCAGAACGAGAGGGCGGGTGCGCCCAGATGAGCAGTTCTTC. Residues: CASRTRGRVRPDEQFF.

The rearrangement links TRBV15 to TRBJ2-3, with 10 nucleotides matching TRBD1. CDR1 and CDR2 from the germline V gene are LNHNV and YYDKDF (reference sequence). The CDR3 spans 15 residues. The trim removed 3 bases at V and 2 bases at J, leaving 2 bases unmatched. The CDR3 DNA is TGTGCCACCAGCAGTGGGACAGGGGCCACAGATACGCAGTATTTT. Its protein is CATSSGTGATDTQYF.

This chain uses TRBV11-2 with TRBJ1-2; D call uncertain. The CDR3 totals 11 residues. V lost 5 bases and J lost 10, with 11 bases in between. Looked up from germline, CDR1 is SGHAT and CDR2 is FQNNGV. The CDR3 here is CASSGVGDYTF. The CDR3 DNA follows: TGTGCCAGCAGCGGGGTGGGTGACTACACCTTC.

The sample holds one count of this clone. The genes are TRBV7-6 and TRBJ2-7; the D is unclear. V lost 5 bases and J 2 bases, leaving 7 bases between the germline ends. The germline gives CDR1 SGHVS, CDR2 FNYEAQ. The CDR3 covers 12 residues. The CDR3 coding sequence is TGTGCCAGCAGCCCCTCGACCTACGAGCAGTACTTC. Protein sequence: CASSPSTYEQYF. Supplemented by reference TRBV7-6 and TRBJ2-7, the full variable domain reads GAGVSQSPRYKVTKRGQDVALRCDPISGHVSLYWYRQALGQGPEFLTYFNYEAQQDKSGLPNDRFSAERPEGSISTLTIQRTEQRDSAMYRCASSPSTYEQYFGPGTRLTVT.

V and J are TRBV5-1 and TRBJ2-1; D tentatively reads TRBD1 or TRBD2 (5 bases each). This CDR3 has 13 amino acids. The V end was cut by 4 bases, the J end by 7 bases, with 12 bases between. Germline V gene lookup returns CDR1 SGHRS and CDR2 YFSETQ. CDR3 coding DNA: TGCGCCAGCAGCGTGGGTGGGACGAATGAGCAGTTCTTC. Amino acids: CASSVGGTNEQFF.